This T cell receptor (beta chain) was recorded in a study of sequential checkpoint blockade in melanoma. Sample treatment: randomized to nivolumab then ipilimumab (arm A) or the reverse (arm B). TCRdb's table, derived via immunoSEQ multiplex PCR, lists solely in-frame clones and lacks some. The sample yields approximately 12,000 clones, 70% to 80% seen once. Trimming removed 5 bases at V and 3 bases at J, with 17 bases between. The CDR3 has 15 residues. Germline CDR1 is SGHAT and CDR2 is FQDESV (reference sequence). The sequenced sample was CD8+ T cells sorted from blood (inferred from file names), obtained from a patient given nivolumab and ipilimumab in sequence. The V call is TRBV11-1, the J call TRBJ2-7; TRBD1 is a possible D gene (6 bases). The receptor's source is a human patient with melanoma. Some clones in this sample may be carry-over from other donors' samples. CDR3 bases: TGTGCCAGCAGCATCGACAGGCGACTCCTCTACGAGCAGTACTTC. This gives the protein CASSIDRRLLYEQYF.